Listed below are T cell receptor beta chains from one sample, sequenced in a study of T cell repertoires in cytomegalovirus infection. One entry per CDR3 protein, called by TCRdb with MiXCR from the reads. This table has about 700,000 distinct CDR3 sequences, roughly 36% appearing once. These receptors' targets are unknown. The input for sequencing was cultured PBMCs, taken from culture after CMV antigen stimulation. The receptor source for this set is a human donor in good health (CMV status not recorded). Some clones in this sample may be carry-over from other donors' samples. Both conserved end residues are part of each CDR3. The order of the fields is J gene, D gene, V gene, clone size, CDR3 protein, CDR3 DNA. D genes are given only for firm matches. Some rows mark clone size as missing; the rest say once, few, many or name a class of expanded clone.

TRBJ2-1 | . | TRBV7-6 | many | CASSLNPPLYNEQFF | TGTGCCAGCAGCTTAAATCCTCCCCTCTACAATGAGCAGTTCTTC
TRBJ1-2 | . | TRBV7-2 | . | CASSLGVGADYGYTF | TGTGCCAGCAGCTTAGGAGTCGGGGCGGACTATGGCTACACCTTC
TRBJ2-5 | . | TRBV7-7 | . | CASSLGSEETQYF | TGTGCCAGCAGCTTAGGGAGCGAAGAGACCCAGTACTTC
TRBJ2-3 | . | TRBV20-1 | . | CSALPGGPGTDTQYF | TGCAGTGCCCTCCCCGGAGGCCCTGGGACAGATACGCAGTATTTT
TRBJ2-3 | TRBD2 | TRBV7-2 | many | CASSVGLAGGADTQYF | TGTGCCAGCAGCGTTGGACTAGCGGGGGGGGCAGATACGCAGTATTTT
TRBJ1-5 | . | TRBV7-4 | . | CASSLLMTLRNQPQHF | TGTGCCAGCAGCTTACTTATGACGCTTCGGAATCAGCCCCAGCATTTT
TRBJ2-7 | TRBD2 | TRBV6-1 | few | CASRRLAGDSYEQYF | TGTGCCAGCAGGAGGCTAGCGGGAGACTCCTACGAGCAGTACTTC
TRBJ2-7 | . | TRBV10-3 | . | CAISHYSYEQYF | TGTGCCATCAGCCACTACTCCTACGAGCAGTACTTC
TRBJ1-1 | . | TRBV12-3/TRBV12-4 | few | CASSLFRGGTEAFF | TGTGCCAGCAGTTTATTTCGGGGAGGCACTGAAGCTTTCTTT
TRBJ2-3 | TRBD2 | TRBV7-2 | . | CASSLFSSGISSDTQYF | TGTGCCAGCAGCTTATTCTCTAGCGGGATTAGCTCAGATACGCAGTATTTT
TRBJ2-5 | TRBD1 | TRBV29-1 | . | CSVDDRGETQYF | TGCAGCGTCGACGACAGGGGAGAGACCCAGTACTTC
TRBJ2-5 | . | TRBV7-9 | many | CASSLPFRTKEKETQYF | TGTGCCAGCAGCTTACCCTTTCGGACGAAGGAGAAGGAGACCCAGTACTTC
TRBJ2-3 | TRBD2 | TRBV7-9 | . | CASSPAPGLADTDTQYF | TGTGCCAGCAGCCCTGCCCCGGGACTAGCGGACACAGATACGCAGTATTTT
TRBJ2-5 | . | TRBV6-7 | . | CASSYSTRSQETQYF | TGTGCCAGCAGTTACTCGACTAGATCCCAAGAGACCCAGTACTTC
TRBJ1-5 | . | TRBV12-3/TRBV12-4 | . | CASSLIGLSNQPQHF | TGTGCCAGCAGTTTAATCGGGCTGAGCAATCAGCCCCAGCATTTT
TRBJ1-6 | . | TRBV12-3/TRBV12-4 | . | CASSLAGSEGNSPLHF | TGTGCCAGCAGTTTAGCCGGCAGTGAAGGGAATTCACCCCTCCACTTT
TRBJ2-7 | . | TRBV12-3/TRBV12-4 | . | CASSFGSDYEQYF | TGTGCCAGCAGTTTCGGGTCCGACTACGAGCAGTACTTC
TRBJ1-5 | . | TRBV7-8 | many | CASSLAWGYSNQPQHF | TGTGCCAGCAGCTTAGCTTGGGGGTATAGCAATCAGCCCCAGCATTTT
TRBJ2-7 | TRBD1 | TRBV18 | . | CASSPRAGGEYEQYF | TGTGCCAGCTCACCAAGGGCAGGGGGCGAGTACGAGCAGTACTTC
TRBJ2-7 | TRBD2 | TRBV7-2 | many | CASSPRLASYEQYF | TGTGCCAGCAGCCCCAGACTAGCCAGCTACGAGCAGTACTTC
TRBJ2-1 | . | TRBV7-2 | . | CASSHLQDNYNEQFF | TGTGCCAGCAGCCACCTACAGGATAACTACAATGAGCAGTTCTTC
TRBJ2-1 | TRBD2 | TRBV2 | few | CASSAGTSFEQFF | TGTGCCAGCAGTGCAGGGACTAGCTTTGAGCAGTTCTTC
TRBJ2-3 | . | TRBV6-5 | many | CASSREDTQYF | TGTGCCAGCAGTAGAGAAGATACGCAGTATTTT
TRBJ2-1 | . | TRBV4-1 | . | CASSLKSGPAERSQFF | TGCGCCAGCAGCCTAAAGAGCGGTCCCGCTGAAAGGTCGCAGTTCTTC
TRBJ2-2 | . | TRBV19 | . | CATTIGGELFF | TGTGCCACAACCATTGGCGGGGAGCTGTTTTTT
TRBJ2-1 | . | TRBV5-6 | . | CASTFDSSYNEQFF | TGTGCCAGCACGTTCGACAGCTCCTACAATGAGCAGTTCTTC
TRBJ2-1 | . | TRBV4-3 | few | CASSQGAASSYNEQFF | TGCGCCAGCAGCCAAGGGGCGGCTAGCTCCTACAATGAGCAGTTCTTC
TRBJ2-1 | TRBD2 | TRBV4-3 | few | CASSQVGLAHEQFF | TGCGCCAGCAGCCAAGTGGGACTAGCGCATGAGCAGTTCTTC
TRBJ1-5 | . | TRBV12-3/TRBV12-4 | . | CASRSRQEANQPQHF | TGTGCCAGCAGGAGTAGACAGGAGGCCAATCAGCCCCAGCATTTT
TRBJ2-2 | . | TRBV4-2 | . | CASSQGQGGNTGELFF | TGTGCCAGCAGCCAAGGGCAAGGGGGAAACACCGGGGAGCTGTTTTTT
TRBJ2-1 | . | TRBV28 | many | CASGLAETYNEQFF | TGTGCCAGCGGGCTAGCCGAGACCTACAATGAGCAGTTCTTC
TRBJ1-1 | . | TRBV6-2/TRBV6-3 | few | CASSYSTGYVNTEAFF | TGTGCCAGCAGTTACTCCACAGGATATGTGAACACTGAAGCTTTCTTT
TRBJ2-5 | TRBD1 | TRBV2 | few | CASSVAGTGQETQYF | TGTGCCAGCAGTGTCGCTGGGACAGGTCAAGAGACCCAGTACTTC
TRBJ2-7 | . | TRBV7-9 | . | CASSLAGGPIGEQYF | TGTGCCAGCAGCTTAGCGGGAGGCCCCATTGGAGAGCAGTACTTC
TRBJ1-2 | . | TRBV6-1 | . | CASSEPTGYGYTF | TGTGCCAGCAGTGAACCGACGGGCTATGGCTACACCTTC
TRBJ2-3 | TRBD2 | TRBV12-5 | . | CASGLEYRVAGGHGDTQYF | TGTGCTAGTGGTTTGGAATACAGGGTTGCGGGGGGCCATGGAGATACGCAGTATTTT
TRBJ2-1 | . | TRBV12-3/TRBV12-4 | . | CASSFPSDEQFF | TGTGCCAGCAGTTTCCCCAGCGATGAGCAGTTCTTC
TRBJ1-2 | . | TRBV28 | . | CASSLFDTGYTF | TGTGCCAGCAGTTTATTTGATACTGGCTACACCTTC
TRBJ1-4 | . | TRBV6-5 | few | CASSYVEGEKLFF | TGTGCCAGCAGTTACGTGGAGGGGGAAAAACTGTTTTTT
TRBJ2-3 | . | TRBV15 | few | CATTTDSSTDTQYF | TGTGCCACCACCACAGATTCTAGCACAGATACGCAGTATTTT
TRBJ2-3 | TRBD2 | TRBV6-5 | . | CASSLAGGPGRTDTQYF | TGTGCCAGCAGTCTAGCGGGAGGGCCTGGTCGGACAGATACGCAGTATTTT
TRBJ2-5 | TRBD2 | TRBV7-9 | few | CASSTSSGDETQYF | TGTGCCAGCAGCACATCTAGCGGGGATGAGACCCAGTACTTC
TRBJ2-7 | . | TRBV10-3 | few | CAISEGYEQYF | TGTGCCATCAGTGAAGGATACGAGCAGTACTTC
TRBJ2-7 | TRBD1 | TRBV6-5 | few | CASSYLRTGGPYEQYF | TGTGCCAGCAGTTACTTAAGGACAGGGGGCCCCTACGAGCAGTACTTC
TRBJ1-6 | TRBD1 | TRBV6-2/TRBV6-3 | . | CATGGQANSPLHF | TGTGCCACCGGGGGACAGGCTAATTCACCCCTCCACTTT
TRBJ2-7 | . | TRBV4-3 | . | CASSQAARPYEQYF | TGCGCCAGCAGCCAAGCGGCTAGACCCTACGAGCAGTACTTC
TRBJ2-2 | TRBD2 | TRBV7-6 | few | CASSVLAGNTGELFF | TGTGCCAGCAGCGTCCTAGCGGGGAACACCGGGGAGCTGTTTTTT
TRBJ2-7 | . | TRBV6-2/TRBV6-3 | . | CASSYLLYAYEQYF | TGTGCCAGCAGTTACCTTCTGTACGCCTACGAGCAGTACTTC
TRBJ2-2 | . | TRBV7-2 | . | CASSPEGTGSCFF | .
TRBJ2-5 | TRBD2 | TRBV4-1 | few | CASSQAAGGETQYF | TGCGCCAGCAGCCAGGCGGCGGGGGGAGAGACCCAGTACTTC
TRBJ2-1 | . | TRBV6-2/TRBV6-3 | . | CASSPIFSLNNEQFF | TGTGCCAGCAGTCCCATTTTCAGTTTGAACAATGAGCAGTTCTTC
TRBJ2-7 | . | TRBV7-9 | few | CASSHPRDSYEQYF | TGTGCCAGCAGCCATCCGCGCGACAGCTACGAGCAGTACTTC
TRBJ2-5 | TRBD2 | TRBV7-9 | few | CASSPSLAGGRETQYF | TGTGCCAGCAGCCCCTCTCTAGCGGGAGGGCGGGAGACCCAGTACTTC
TRBJ1-6 | . | TRBV23-1 | few | CASSRGERGNSPLHF | TGCGCCAGCAGTCGGGGAGAAAGGGGAAATTCACCCCTCCACTTT